This T cell receptor beta chain came from a study of vaccination and CD4 T cells after COVID-19. Study details: Stimulation of the cells used overlapping spike peptide pools from SARS-CoV-2 and from the common cold coronaviruses HCoV-NL63, HCoV-OC43 and HCoV-229E. General study points: SARS-CoV-2-reactive clonotypes showed a nonsignificant median rise from about 20 to 38. Looking at convalescent patients, 304 of their 307 vaccine-specific clones were spike mono-reactive.

This clonotype has more than one count but fewer than ten. What it binds is unknown. Indicated treatment: approximately 11-day PBMC culture with coronavirus spike peptide pools or control peptides (ViraFEST assay). It was with roughly 9.7 IU/ml IL-2 and approximately 9.7 ug/ml peptide pools that more than 1.5 million PBMCs per well were cultured. CDR3 length: 16 amino acids. CDR1 and CDR2 from the germline V gene are SGHTA and FQGNSA. With 5 bases removed from V and 2 bases from J, the gap between germline ends came to 19 bases. Sequence data for DNA of cultured CD4+ T cells were generated by the Oncomine TCR Beta short-read assay. TCRdb passed the PCR reads through MiXCR, listing each CDR3 protein once. The sample includes more than 9,500 distinct CDR3 sequences, around 45% of them seen just once.

V usage is TRBV7-2 and J usage is TRBJ2-7; D may match TRBD1 or TRBD2 (5 bases each). The sample consisted of cultured CD4+ T cells from blood, taken after SARS-CoV-2 vaccination. This receptor was obtained from a human donor with COVID-19. This chain's CDR3 is CASSPRQIGTAYEQYF. CDR3 coding DNA: TGTGCCAGCAGCCCGCGGCAAATAGGGACCGCCTACGAGCAGTACTTC.